The 18 T cell receptor beta chains given below trace back to one sample, sequenced in a study of tumor and adjacent non-tumor tissue in lung cancer (dated by TCRdb to 2017 to 2018). Library creation used multiplex PCR. Sequencer: Illumina HiSeq 2500. Following protocols modified from ARM-PCR, the researchers constructed TCRbeta libraries through three rounds of nested PCR with primers (Table S4). TCRdb reran the public reads through fastp at Q25 and MiXCR, keeping productive beta chains. Rows merge per CDR3 protein into single entries with the most common DNA and genes. The sample records approximately 120,000 distinct CDR3 sequences, roughly 73% of which are singletons. The ten largest clones add up to more than 35% of the sample. RNA was isolated from bulk unsorted tissue, and RNA quality was assessed with a NanoDrop ND-1000 and an Agilent 2100. The sample consisted of lung tumor tissue. Every receptor here comes from a woman aged 55-75 years with non-small cell lung cancer.

Turning to this clonotype: The junction departs from the called germline gene at one end, perhaps through a read error. The chain joins TRBV10-1 to TRBJ2-1; 8 nucleotides match TRBD1. Germline CDR1 is WNHNN and CDR2 is SYGVQD (reference sequence). This CDR3 comprises 13 residues. CDR3 loop: CASMDRDNHEQSF. In nucleotides, the CDR3 is TGCGCCAGCATGGACAGGGATAACCATGAGCAGTCCTTC.

A word on this clonotype: With a much larger clone just one base away, this may be a read error. The V and J genes are TRBV20-1 and TRBJ1-5; D is undetermined. This CDR3 is 14 amino acids long. The germline V gene has CDR1 DFQATT and CDR2 SNEGSKA (reference sequence). CDR3 sequence: CSADPETSNQSQHF. Written as DNA, the CDR3 is TGCAGTGCTGATCCAGAAACTAGCAATCAGTCCCAGCATTTT.

With respect to this clonotype: This sequence may be a read error, since a much larger clone differs from it by one base. This chain links TRBV6-6 with TRBJ2-7; TRBD2 is a possible D gene (5 bases). The CDR3 runs to 11 residues. CDR1 is MNHNY and CDR2 is SVGAGI in the germline V gene (reference sequence). V lost 4 bases to trimming and J lost 11 bases, with 12 bases between them. CDR3 loop: CASSSQREKYF. CDR3 coding DNA: TGTGCCAGCAGTTCCCAGAGGGAGAAGTACTTC.

The chain is built from TRBV10-3 and TRBJ2-3, with a tentative D call TRBD1 (6 bases). CDR1 is ENHRY and CDR2 is SYGVKD in the germline V gene. Trimming cost V 6 bases and J 7 bases, with 17 bases left between them. This CDR3 has 14 amino acids. Here the CDR3 DNA reads TGTGCCATCAGGGACAGTTATGACATTAATACGCAGTATTTT. Encoded protein: CAIRDSYDINTQYF.

As for this clonotype: The junction shows a germline mismatch at one end, possibly a read error. This sequence joins TRBV29-1 and TRBJ2-3; 7 nucleotides align to TRBD1. This CDR3 spans 13 amino acids. Germline CDR1 SQVTM, CDR2 ANQGSEA. The CDR3 coding sequence is TGCAGCGTCGGGACAGAAAGCACAGATACGGAGTATTTT. Protein product: CSVGTESTDTEYF.

In regard to this clonotype: The junction departs from the called germline gene at one end, perhaps through a read error. The V call is TRBV6-2 or TRBV6-3, the J call TRBJ1-1; no reliable D call. CDR1 is MNHEY and CDR2 is SVGEGT in the germline V gene. The CDR3 has 14 amino acids. The CDR3 bases are TGTGCTAGCAGTTACCCTACAGAGAACACTGAAGCTTTCTTT. This codes for CASSYPTENTEAFF.

Remarks on this clonotype: One junction end does not reproduce the germline sequence, and a read error may be involved. This chain uses TRBV6-6 with TRBJ2-7; weak D call: TRBD2 (5 bases). The CDR3 runs to 15 residues. CDR1 and CDR2 from the germline V gene are MNHNY and SVGAGI (reference sequence). DNA of the CDR3: TGTGCCAGCAGTCGCCAGACCGAGGGAGACTACGAGCACTACTTC. Translation gives CASSRQTEGDYEHYF.

The genes are TRBV6-2 or TRBV6-3 and TRBJ1-4, with D possibly matching TRBD1 (5 bases). V was shortened by 8 bases and J by 10 bases, with 20 bases between the two germline ends. This CDR3 contains 14 residues. The germline gives CDR1 MNHEY, CDR2 SVGEGT. The CDR3 DNA sequence: TGTGCCAGCTGTAGCGGTGGGGCCGATGTAAAACTGTTTTTT. Translation gives CASCSGGADVKLFF.

In the case of this clonotype: Mismatch with germline at one junction end may stem from a read error. The CDR3, as DNA: TGTCCCAGCAGCTCCCTGCCATCGGGACAGGGGGTCGGGGAGCTGTTTTTT. Its translation is CPSSSLPSGQGVGELFF. The chain has TRBV7-8 and TRBJ2-2; 11 bases line up with TRBD1. CDR3 length: 17 residues. The germline V gene has CDR1 SGHVS and CDR2 FQNEAQ.

In its sample, this clonotype was seen many times. The chain uses TRBV4-3 and TRBJ2-5, with 7 bases matching TRBD2. The CDR3 runs 14 residues. V lost 0 bases to trimming and J lost 10 bases; unmatched junction nucleotides: 8. The V gene's germline CDR1 is LGHNA and CDR2 YSLEER. The chain's CDR3 is CASSQDGAGRVQYF. The CDR3, as DNA: TGCGCCAGCAGCCAAGATGGCGCAGGGAGGGTCCAGTACTTC.

In regard to this clonotype: The junction differs from germline at one of its ends, possibly a read error. The rearrangement links TRBV11-3 to TRBJ2-1; 8 nucleotides line up with TRBD2. This CDR3 is built from 17 residues. Germline lookup yields CDR1 SGHNT and CDR2 YENEEA. The CDR3 DNA is TGTGTCAGCAGCTTAGAGTTGACTAGCGTGAGTCACAATGAGCAGTTATTC. It yields the protein CVSSLELTSVSHNEQLF.

As to this clonotype: An end of the junction differs from the germline gene, which may be a read error. The rearrangement joins TRBV11-3 to TRBJ2-2; TRBD2 agrees at 7 bases. Germline V gives CDR1 SGHNT, CDR2 YENEEA. The CDR3 runs 15 residues. The CDR3 DNA is TGTACCAGCAGTCCCGGGGCGGGAGTAACCGGGGAGCTGTTTTTT. This codes for CTSSPGAGVTGELFF. Complete variable domain (other parts from reference TRBV11-3 and TRBJ2-2): EAGVVQSPRYKIIEKKQPVAFWCNPISGHNTLYWYLQNLGQGPELLIRYENEEAVDDSQLPKDRFSAERLKGVDSTLKIQPAELGDSAVYLCTSSPGAGVTGELFFGEGSRLTVL.

For this clonotype: This may come from a read error, since a much larger clone is one base off. The CDR3 end shows no conserved phenylalanine or tryptophan, and so a read error is likely. The chain employs TRBV29-1 and TRBJ2-1, with TRBD1 matching 7 bases. Germline V gives CDR1 SQVTM, CDR2 ANQGSEA. The length of the CDR3 is 15 residues. Trimming at V came to 6 bases and at J to 6 bases, leaving 14 bases not matched to a gene. In DNA, the CDR3 is TGCAGCGTCCTACACCCCGACAGGGCAAGCAATGAGCAGTTCTTA. Translated: CSVLHPDRASNEQFL.

This clonotype has more than one count but fewer than ten. This clone may be a read error of a much larger clone one base away. V is TRBV20-1 and J is TRBJ2-7; TRBD2 aligns across 9 bases. The J segment lost 2 bases and the V segment lost 4 bases, leaving 3 bases of the junction unmatched. Germline V lookup: CDR1 DFQATT, CDR2 SNEGSKA (reference sequence). This CDR3 has 13 residues. CDR3 region: CSATSSGTYEQYF. The DNA for the CDR3 is TGCAGTGCTACTTCTAGCGGGACCTACGAGCAGTACTTC.

For this clonotype: One end of the junction varies from germline; a read error may be responsible. The V gene is TRBV12-3 or TRBV12-4, the J gene TRBJ2-7, with TRBD1 matching 8 bases. The CDR3 loop spans 15 amino acids. CDR3 DNA: TGTGCCAGCAGATACAGACAGGGGAGCCCCTATGAGCAGTACTTC. Translated: CASRYRQGSPYEQYF.

On this clonotype itself: The junction differs from germline at one of its ends, possibly a read error. This chain joins TRBV28 and TRBJ1-4; 8 nucleotides line up with TRBD1. This CDR3 comprises 14 residues. Germline V lookup: CDR1 MDHEN, CDR2 SYDVKM. CDR3 nucleotide sequence: TGTGCCAGCAGTACACAGGGGGGTAATGAAAAACTGGTTTTT. It translates to CASSTQGGNEKLVF.

Note on this clonotype: The conserved closing phenylalanine or tryptophan is absent in this CDR3, likely reflecting a read error. The V and J genes are TRBV6-2 or TRBV6-3 and TRBJ2-2; D perhaps matches TRBD2 (5 bases). Germline values: CDR1 MNHEY, CDR2 SVGEGT. The CDR3 has 17 amino acids. Trimming shortened V by 2 bases and J by 5 bases, and 18 bases separated the two germline ends. CDR3 residues: CASSYTQQRVNTGELFV. In DNA form, the CDR3 reads TGTGCCAGCAGTTACACCCAACAGAGGGTCAATACCGGGGAGCTGTTTGTT.

This clonotype showed up just once. The conserved phenylalanine or tryptophan is not found at the CDR3 terminus, so this likely reflects a read error. This rearrangement joins TRBV28 to TRBJ1-2; a weak D match, TRBD1 (6 bases). The CDR3 has 13 amino acids. The germline V gene encodes CDR1 MDHEN and CDR2 SYDVKM. The CDR3 DNA follows: TGTCCCAGCAGCTCTACGGACAGATATGGCTACACCATC. Translation: CPSSSTDRYGYTI.